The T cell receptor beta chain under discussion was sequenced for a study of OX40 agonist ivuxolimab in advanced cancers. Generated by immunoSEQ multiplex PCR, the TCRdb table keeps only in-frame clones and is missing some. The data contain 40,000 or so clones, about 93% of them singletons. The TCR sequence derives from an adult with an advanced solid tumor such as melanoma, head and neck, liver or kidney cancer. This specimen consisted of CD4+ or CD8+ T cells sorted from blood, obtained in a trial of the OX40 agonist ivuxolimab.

The CDR3 here is CASGLVLESFRELFF. The CDR3 coding sequence is TGTGCTAGTGGTTTGGTACTGGAGAGTTTCCGGGAGCTGTTTTTT. The genes are TRBV12-5 and TRBJ2-2; D remains unclear. CDR1 LGHNT and CDR2 FRNRAP come from the germline V gene. CDR3 length: 15 amino acids. Between the trimmed V and J ends, which lost 0 bases and 9 bases, there was a span of 14 bases.